The rows below give T cell receptor beta chains drawn from one sample of a study of control samples from healthy donors and cancer patients. Here immunoSEQ multiplex PCR was the method, and the copy in TCRdb shows in-frame clones only, minus some. The data show 75,000 to 95,000 clones, about 88% seen once. Material for sequencing was blood. The source of these receptors is a woman between 45 and 60 years old in good health. The CDR3 runs from the conserved cysteine through the conserved F or W. D genes are given only for firm matches. Some rows have no size entry. The others give once, few or many, or a class for an expanded clone.

d_gene	abundance	j_gene	v_gene	len	CDR3aa	CDR3nt
.	.	TRBJ2-1	TRBV2	14	CASTMQGMGDEQFF	TGTGCCAGCACCATGCAGGGGATGGGGGATGAGCAGTTCTTC
.	.	TRBJ2-6	TRBV9	15	CASSTRAGGANVLTF	TGTGCCAGCAGCACACGGGCGGGTGGGGCCAACGTCCTGACTTTC
.	.	TRBJ2-7	TRBV5-1	15	CASSLASGELYEQYF	TGCGCCAGCAGCTTGGCCTCAGGGGAACTCTACGAGCAGTACTTC
TRBD2	few	TRBJ2-1	TRBV11-2	14	CASSLQRLADEQFF	TGTGCCAGCAGCTTACAGCGACTAGCGGATGAGCAGTTCTTC
.	.	TRBJ1-1	TRBV20-1	16	CSASAGTLGPNTEAFF	TGCAGTGCCAGTGCCGGGACTCTAGGACCGAACACTGAAGCTTTCTTT
TRBD1	.	TRBJ2-1	TRBV7-9	11	CGTGNYNEQFF	TGTGGGACAGGGAACTACAATGAGCAGTTCTTC
TRBD1	.	TRBJ1-2	TRBV5-1	15	CASSLDSDRGKGYTF	TGCGCCAGCAGCTTGGATTCGGACAGGGGGAAGGGCTACACCTTC
.	.	TRBJ1-3	TRBV7-2	16	CASSLDPRVSGNTIYF	TGTGCCAGCAGCTTAGATCCTAGGGTCTCTGGAAACACCATATATTTT
TRBD2	.	TRBJ2-6	TRBV11-2	18	CASSAVGGTYSGANVLTF	TGTGCCAGCAGCGCCGTGGGAGGGACCTACTCTGGGGCCAACGTCCTGACTTTC
TRBD1	.	TRBJ1-2	TRBV29-1	13	CSGWTGGGRGYTF	TGCAGCGGATGGACAGGGGGCGGTCGGGGCTACACCTTC
TRBD1	.	TRBJ1-4	TRBV30	15	CAWSIGQGTNEKLFF	TGTGCCTGGAGTATAGGACAGGGGACTAACGAAAAACTGTTTTTT
.	.	TRBJ2-1	TRBV11-2	14	CASSLSFQGNEQFF	TGTGCCAGTAGCTTAAGTTTCCAAGGCAATGAGCAGTTCTTC
.	.	TRBJ1-3	TRBV3-1/TRBV3-2	14	CASSQAGAVNTIYF	TGTGCCAGCAGCCAAGCGGGGGCCGTAAACACCATATATTTT
.	few	TRBJ2-2	TRBV4-1	19	CASSQDGSWVTGNTGELFF	TGCGCCAGCAGCCAAGATGGGTCATGGGTAACAGGGAACACCGGGGAGCTGTTTTTT
TRBD1	.	TRBJ1-4	TRBV28	12	CASGEVQGGVFF	TGTGCCAGTGGAGAGGTTCAGGGGGGGGTGTTTTTT
TRBD1	.	TRBJ2-2	TRBV3-1/TRBV3-2	19	CASSRKMTGGGRNTGELFF	TGTGCCAGCAGCCGGAAAATGACAGGGGGCGGACGGAACACCGGGGAGCTGTTTTTT
TRBD2	.	TRBJ2-7	TRBV11-2	12	CASSFLAGEQYF	TGTGCCAGCAGCTTTTTAGCGGGTGAGCAGTACTTC
.	.	TRBJ2-3	TRBV3-1/TRBV3-2	16	CASSHFGGGEMDTQYF	TGTGCCAGCAGCCATTTTGGAGGGGGAGAAATGGATACGCAGTATTTT